Here is one TCR beta chain with its context. V lost 1 base and J lost 5, with 15 bases in between. Germline assignment: CDR1 SGHDT and CDR2 YYEEEE. This CDR3 spans 15 amino acids. The authors ran the assay at deep level. Clones were read by immunoSEQ multiplex PCR, and TCRdb kept only the in-frame ones, dropping some. The top ten clones hold roughly 13% of a sample with about 470,000 clones, roughly 80% of them seen once. These data are taken from a study of shared clonotypes between healthy human individuals. This TCR was recovered from a woman between 40 and 55 years old in good health. Some clones in this sample may be carry-over from other donors' samples. The source material was PBMCs. The gene calls are TRBV5-6 and TRBJ1-2; D gene uncertain. The chain's CDR3 is CASSLYGELAYGYTF. The CDR3 bases are TGTGCCAGCAGCTTGTACGGGGAATTGGCGTATGGCTACACCTTC.